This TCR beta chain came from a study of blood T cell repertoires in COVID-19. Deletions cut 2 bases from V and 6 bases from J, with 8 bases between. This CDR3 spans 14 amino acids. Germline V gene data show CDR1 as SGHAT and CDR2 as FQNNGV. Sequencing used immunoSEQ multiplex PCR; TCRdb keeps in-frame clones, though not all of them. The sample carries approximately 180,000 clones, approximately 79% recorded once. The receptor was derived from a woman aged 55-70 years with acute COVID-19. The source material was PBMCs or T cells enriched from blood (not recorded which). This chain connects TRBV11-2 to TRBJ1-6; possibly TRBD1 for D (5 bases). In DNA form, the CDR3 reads TGTGCCAGCAGCTTACTCGACAGTAATTCACCCCTCCACTTT. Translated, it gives CASSLLDSNSPLHF.